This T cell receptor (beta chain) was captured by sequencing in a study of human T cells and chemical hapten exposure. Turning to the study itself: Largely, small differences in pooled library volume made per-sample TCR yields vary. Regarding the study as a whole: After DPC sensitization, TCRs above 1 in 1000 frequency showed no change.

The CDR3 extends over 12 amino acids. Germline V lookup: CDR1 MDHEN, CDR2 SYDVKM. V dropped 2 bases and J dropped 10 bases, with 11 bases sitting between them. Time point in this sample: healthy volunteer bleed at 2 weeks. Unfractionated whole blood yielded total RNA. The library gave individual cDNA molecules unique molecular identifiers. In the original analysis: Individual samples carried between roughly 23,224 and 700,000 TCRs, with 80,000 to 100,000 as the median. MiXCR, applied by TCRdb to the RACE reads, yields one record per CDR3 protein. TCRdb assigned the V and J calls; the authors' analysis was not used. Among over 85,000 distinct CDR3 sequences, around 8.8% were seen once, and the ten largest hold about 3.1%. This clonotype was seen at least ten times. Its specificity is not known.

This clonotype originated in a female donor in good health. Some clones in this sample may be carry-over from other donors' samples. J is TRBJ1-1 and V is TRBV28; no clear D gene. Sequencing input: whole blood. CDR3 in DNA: TGTGCCAGCAGTTTACGAGGGCCGGTAGCTTTCTTT. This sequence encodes CASSLRGPVAFF. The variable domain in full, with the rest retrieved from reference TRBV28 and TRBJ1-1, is DVKVTQSSRYLVKRTGEKVFLECVQDMDHENMFWYRQDPGLGLRLIYFSYDVKMKEKGDIPEGYSVSREKKERFSLILESASTNQTSMYLCASSLRGPVAFFGQGTRLTVV.